The 21 T cell receptor beta chains below all came from one sample that was sequenced in a study of blood T cell repertoires in COVID-19. The assay was immunoSEQ multiplex PCR, and TCRdb's table has in-frame clones only and misses some. Here the sample spans just under 350,000 clones, around 88% being singletons. Specimen: peripheral blood. The receptor set was obtained from a man aged 25-40 years with active or convalescent COVID-19.

This chain links TRBV7-9 with TRBJ2-2, with 7 bases aligning to TRBD2. The CDR3 is made up of 15 amino acids. V shed 7 bases, J shed 1 base, and the junction held 6 bases outside the gene matches. From germline, CDR1 is SEHNR and CDR2 FQNEAQ (reference sequence). CDR3 in amino acids: CASTHGGKNTGELFF. The CDR3 DNA follows: TGTGCCAGCACCCACGGGGGGAAGAACACCGGGGAGCTGTTTTTT.

CDR3 sequence (DNA): TGTGCCAGCAGTACGGGACAGGGGGACTACGAGCAGTACTTC. It specifies CASSTGQGDYEQYF. V gene TRBV6-5 combines with J gene TRBJ2-7; 11 nucleotides line up with TRBD1. V lost 5 bases and J lost 3; bases outside the gene matches: 3. Per the germline V gene, CDR1 is MNHEY and CDR2 is SVGAGI. The CDR3 consists of 14 residues.

The chain has TRBV5-4 and TRBJ1-1; TRBD1 might be the D (5 bases). In germline, CDR1 is SGHNT, CDR2 YYREEE (reference sequence). V was pared by 3 bases and J by 0 bases, with 15 bases between. The CDR3 runs 16 residues. The CDR3 loop is CASSSYRQLMNTEAFF. The CDR3 nucleotides are TGTGCCAGCAGCTCGTACAGGCAACTCATGAACACTGAAGCTTTCTTT.

The CDR3 DNA reads TGTGCCAGCAGAATCGGGATATTTAGGTATCAGCCCCAGCATTTT. Translating gives CASRIGIFRYQPQHF. The chain has TRBV28 and TRBJ1-5, with D uncertain. The V gene lost 6 bases and the J gene lost 5 bases, with 17 bases spanning the gap. CDR1 is MDHEN and CDR2 is SYDVKM in the germline V gene. The CDR3 is made up of 15 amino acids.

The rearrangement links TRBV12-5 to TRBJ2-1, with TRBD2 identical over 7 bases. Germline CDR1 reads LGHNT; CDR2 reads FRNRAP. Losses at the gene ends were 3 bases for V and 0 bases for J; bases not matched to a gene: 2. This CDR3 has 15 amino acids. Here the CDR3 reads CASGFPGGSYNEQFF. Written as DNA, the CDR3 is TGTGCTAGTGGTTTCCCGGGGGGCTCCTACAATGAGCAGTTCTTC.

The V gene is TRBV27, the J gene TRBJ2-3, with 8 nucleotides matching TRBD2. This CDR3 comprises 16 residues. V lost 4 bases and J lost 5; bases outside the gene matches: 11. Germline V gene lookup returns CDR1 MNHEY and CDR2 SMNVEV (reference sequence). This CDR3 reads CASSSPLAGGGDTQYF. The CDR3 DNA sequence: TGTGCCAGCAGTTCCCCACTGGCGGGGGGCGGAGATACGCAGTATTTT.

The gene calls are TRBV4-3 and TRBJ2-1; D may be TRBD1 (6 bases). V was cut by 1 base and J by 7 bases, with 17 bases left in between. CDR3 length: 16 residues. The germline V gene has CDR1 LGHNA and CDR2 YSLEER. The DNA of the CDR3 is TGCGCCAGCAGCCAAGGGCCCGGGACAACTTGGAATGAGCAGTTCTTC. Translation: CASSQGPGTTWNEQFF.

The chain has TRBV4-1 and TRBJ2-7; D possibly corresponds to TRBD1 (6 bases). Germline CDR1 MGHRA, CDR2 YSYEKL. CDR3 length: 19 amino acids. Trimming removed 3 bases at V and 5 bases at J, with 29 bases between. The chain's CDR3 is CASSHPPGSLPRWGHEQYF. CDR3 bases: TGCGCCAGCAGCCACCCCCCGGGAAGTCTCCCCCGGTGGGGGCACGAGCAGTACTTC.

The V gene is TRBV28, the J gene TRBJ2-7; TRBD1 matches at 10 bases. The trim removed 2 bases at V and 4 bases at J, leaving 8 bases unmatched. There are 16 residues in the CDR3. Germline lookup yields CDR1 MDHEN and CDR2 SYDVKM. The CDR3 sequence is CASSLPPMGQGYEQYF. CDR3 DNA: TGTGCCAGCAGTTTACCCCCAATGGGACAGGGGTACGAGCAGTACTTC.

In its sample, this clone was seen once. V usage is TRBV3-1 (or the pseudogene TRBV3-2) and J usage is TRBJ2-7; D ambiguous. CDR1 is LGHDT, CDR2 YNNKEL, per germline (reference sequence). V shed 1 base and J shed 5 bases, with 9 bases lying between them. The CDR3 runs 13 residues. CDR3 nucleotide sequence: TGTGCCAGCAGCCAAGTTTACAGAAACGAGCAGTACTTC. Protein product: CASSQVYRNEQYF.

The J gene is TRBJ2-3, the V gene TRBV9; possible D gene TRBD2, 7 bases. The CDR3 spans 16 residues. The germline gives CDR1 SGDLS, CDR2 YYNGEE. V was clipped by 3 bases and J by 0 bases, with 14 bases between them. CDR3 coding DNA: TGTGCCAGCAGCGCGTGGGGGGGCCCGAGCACAGATACGCAGTATTTT. This encodes CASSAWGGPSTDTQYF. Combining the CDR3 with reference TRBV9 and TRBJ2-3 gives the whole variable domain DSGVTQTPKHLITATGQRVTLRCSPRSGDLSVYWYQQSLDQGLQFLIQYYNGEERAKGNILERFSAQQFPDLHSELNLSSLELGDSALYFCASSAWGGPSTDTQYFGPGTRLTVL.

J is TRBJ1-2 and V is TRBV11-3; 7 positions agree with TRBD1. The V gene's germline CDR1 is SGHNT and CDR2 YENEEA. After removal of 4 bases from V and 3 bases from J, the junction contained 5 bases not matched to a gene. The length of the CDR3 is 14 residues. The CDR3 bases are TGTGCCAGCAGCTCGAAGGGGGCTGACTATGGCTACACCTTC. As protein: CASSSKGADYGYTF.

The chain combines TRBV7-6 with TRBJ2-7, with 9 positions matching TRBD2. Germline-derived CDR1 and CDR2 are SGHVS and FNYEAQ. The V gene end was trimmed by 0 bases and the J gene end by 3 bases; junction bases not matched to a gene: 6. The CDR3 is 16 residues long. The CDR3 region has the DNA TGTGCCAGCAGCTTAGCAAAGCTAGCGGGGTACTACGAGCAGTACTTC. Protein product: CASSLAKLAGYYEQYF.

V gene TRBV6-2 or TRBV6-3 combines with J gene TRBJ1-5; D is possibly TRBD1 (5 bases). Germline CDR1 MNHEY, CDR2 SVGEGT. The V gene lost 4 bases and the J gene lost 1 base, with 14 bases spanning the gap. The CDR3 extends over 16 amino acids. This CDR3 is CASSFGRVGSNQPQHF. DNA for the CDR3: TGTGCCAGCAGTTTTGGCAGGGTGGGGAGCAATCAGCCCCAGCATTTT.

V usage is TRBV19 and J usage is TRBJ1-3; possibly TRBD1 for D (6 bases). The CDR3 extends over 17 amino acids. V was shortened by 4 bases and J by 0 bases, with 16 bases between the two germline ends. Per germline, CDR1 LNHDA and CDR2 SQIVND (reference sequence). Here the CDR3 reads CASSTEGGTASGNTIYF. The CDR3 region has the DNA TGTGCCAGTAGTACCGAGGGGGGGACCGCCTCTGGAAACACCATATATTTT. The variable domain in full, with the rest retrieved from reference TRBV19 and TRBJ1-3, is DGGITQSPKYLFRKEGQNVTLSCEQNLNHDAMYWYRQDPGQGLRLIYYSQIVNDFQKGDIAEGYSVSREKKESFPLTVTSAQKNPTAFYLCASSTEGGTASGNTIYFGEGSWLTVV.

This clone has only one observation. V gene TRBV7-2 combines with J gene TRBJ1-1, with D possibly TRBD1 on 6 matching bases. V was pared by 3 bases and J by 2 bases, with 19 bases between. This CDR3 contains 17 residues. CDR1 and CDR2 from the germline V gene are SGHTA and FQGNSA. CDR3 bases: TGTGCCAGCAGCTTGAGGGGGACCGGCGGGGGCAACACTGAAGCTTTCTTT. It is translated as CASSLRGTGGGNTEAFF. The full variable domain, rest sourced from reference TRBV7-2 and TRBJ1-1, is GAGVSQSPSNKVTEKGKDVELRCDPISGHTALYWYRQSLGQGLEFLIYFQGNSAPDKSGLPSDRFSAERTGGSVSTLTIQRTQQEDSAVYLCASSLRGTGGGNTEAFFGQGTRLTVV.

This clone was seen just once. V usage is TRBV12-3 or TRBV12-4 and J usage is TRBJ1-2, with 7 bases fitting TRBD1. CDR3 length: 11 amino acids. The junction had 4 bases not matched to a gene; V was cut back by 8 bases and J by 7 bases. The CDR3: CASGQGVGYTF. In DNA form, the CDR3 reads TGTGCCAGCGGGCAGGGGGTTGGCTACACCTTC.

This chain connects TRBV30 to TRBJ1-1, with D uncertain. The CDR3 is 11 amino acids. CDR1 and CDR2 (germline): GTSNPN, SVGIG (reference sequence). Trimming took 5 bases from V and 6 from J, leaving 10 bases between them. The CDR3 spells CAWYGGAEAFF. The CDR3, as DNA: TGTGCCTGGTACGGTGGAGCTGAAGCTTTCTTT.

The chain employs TRBV28 and TRBJ2-1, with a possible D match to TRBD2 (7 bases). Germline CDR1 MDHEN, CDR2 SYDVKM. V dropped 6 bases and J dropped 8 bases, with 14 bases sitting between them. The CDR3 extends over 13 amino acids. The CDR3 protein is CASRLGGGHEQFF. The CDR3 bases are TGTGCCAGCAGGTTAGGGGGGGGTCATGAGCAGTTCTTC.

CDR3: CASTPDGERNQPQHF. The CDR3 DNA reads TGCGCCAGCACCCCCGACGGGGAGAGGAATCAGCCCCAGCATTTT. This chain joins TRBV5-1 and TRBJ1-5; unclear D gene. CDR1 and CDR2 (germline): SGHRS, YFSETQ. Trimming removed 6 bases from V and 4 bases from J, with 17 bases in between. The CDR3 consists of 15 residues.

The chain recombines TRBV12-5 with TRBJ2-7, with D perhaps matching TRBD2 (5 bases). CDR3 length: 12 residues. Trimming took 4 bases from V and 6 from J, leaving 10 bases between them. The germline CDR1 and CDR2 sequences are LGHNT and FRNRAP. CDR3 DNA: TGTGCTAGTGGTTACGGACGGGGCGAGCAGTACTTC. Translation gives CASGYGRGEQYF. Drawing the rest from reference TRBV12-5 and TRBJ2-7, the complete variable domain is DARVTQTPRHKVTEMGQEVTMRCQPILGHNTVFWYRQTMMQGLELLAYFRNRAPLDDSGMPKDRFSAEMPDATLATLKIQPSEPRDSAVYFCASGYGRGEQYFGPGTRLTVT.